Presented here are 9 T cell receptor beta chains from one specimen sequenced in a study of glioma-infiltrating T cells. Using RNA template, CDR3s of TCR alpha and beta were amplified with iRepertoire arm-PCR. One entry per CDR3 protein, called by TCRdb with MiXCR from the multiplex PCR reads. Counted here are fewer than 500,000 distinct CDR3 sequences, roughly 41% occurring once; the ten biggest clones make up about 11%. Sequenced material: glioma tissue, nonneoplastic brain tissue, or PBMCs (not recorded which). The receptors here all came from a human donor with low-grade glioma or glioblastoma, undergoing nonglioma brain surgery, or in good health (not recorded which).

This chain uses TRBV5-1 with TRBJ2-1, with D maybe TRBD1 (5 bases). Germline-derived CDR1 and CDR2 are SGHRS and YFSETQ. CDR3 length: 15 amino acids. V lost 1 base to trimming and J lost 5 bases, with 13 bases between them. The CDR3 sequence: CASSLMAGFDNEQFF. Written as DNA, the CDR3 is TGCGCCAGCAGCTTGATGGCAGGGTTTGACAATGAGCAGTTCTTC.

This clonotype was detected many times. This chain links TRBV15 with TRBJ2-7, with TRBD2 matching over 8 bases. CDR3 size: 15 residues. Per the germline V gene, CDR1 is LNHNV and CDR2 is YYDKDF (reference sequence). J was trimmed by 2 bases and V by 0 bases; bases with no gene match: 3. CDR3 nucleotides: TGTGCCACCAGCAGAGAAGGAGCGGGGGCCTACGAGCAGTACTTC. As protein: CATSREGAGAYEQYF.

In DNA form, the CDR3 reads TGTGCCAGTAGCGGCGGCTCGGGGGATACGCAGTATTTT. As protein: CASSGGSGDTQYF. V gene TRBV19 combines with J gene TRBJ2-3; possible D gene TRBD2, 5 bases. Germline V gives CDR1 LNHDA, CDR2 SQIVND (reference sequence). With 6 bases removed from V and 6 bases from J, the gap between germline ends came to 13 bases. The CDR3 contains 13 residues.

This clonotype has a count of ten or more. J is TRBJ2-7 and V is TRBV25-1; 8 bases are shared with TRBD1. Germline V gene lookup returns CDR1 MGHDK and CDR2 SYGVNS. The CDR3 covers 15 residues. The V and J ends lost 2 bases and 1 base, in that order; junction bases with no gene match: 4. CDR3 in amino acids: CASSEGTGPSYEQYF. CDR3 DNA: TGTGCCAGCAGTGAAGGGACAGGACCGTCCTACGAGCAGTACTTC.

The J gene is TRBJ1-1, the V gene TRBV18; 7 bases are shared with TRBD1. The length of the CDR3 is 16 residues. Germline CDR1 KGHSH, CDR2 LQKENI. The junction had 10 bases not matched to a gene; V was cut back by 4 bases and J by 2 bases. The CDR3 nucleotides are TGTGCCAGCTCACGCCAGGGAGGGGGCGGTAACACTGAAGCTTTCTTT. Translated, it gives CASSRQGGGGNTEAFF.

The V call is TRBV6-1, the J call TRBJ1-4; perhaps TRBD1 as D (6 bases). Germline CDR1 reads MNHNS; CDR2 reads SASEGT. The CDR3 length is 14 residues. The V end lost 6 bases, the J end lost 5 bases, and 13 bases lay between the germline ends. The CDR3 loop is CASRKTGSNEKLFF. The CDR3 DNA reads TGTGCCAGCAGGAAGACAGGTTCGAATGAAAAACTGTTTTTT.

The chain couples TRBV20-1 to TRBJ2-1, with 7 bases lining up with TRBD2. The CDR3 extends over 14 amino acids. Trimming cost V 3 bases and J 4 bases; bases outside gene matches: 6. The germline CDR1 and CDR2 sequences are DFQATT and SNEGSKA (reference sequence). The CDR3, as DNA: TGCAGTGCTAGTCTAGCGGCGACGTACAATGAGCAGTTCTTC. It specifies CSASLAATYNEQFF.

This clonotype occurred many times. The rearrangement links TRBV4-1 to TRBJ1-1; D not certain. V was trimmed by 1 base and J by 4 bases, leaving 4 bases between them. The CDR3 has 12 amino acids. The germline V gene has CDR1 MGHRA and CDR2 YSYEKL. The CDR3 nucleotides are TGCGCCAGCAGCCAAGCGGCCACTGAAGCTTTCTTT. Translating gives CASSQAATEAFF.

The rearrangement joins TRBV6-2 or TRBV6-3 to TRBJ2-1; 8 nucleotides agree with TRBD2. CDR3 size: 13 residues. The germline V gene encodes CDR1 MNHEY and CDR2 SVGEGT. Trimming cost V 8 bases and J 8 bases; bases outside gene matches: 8. The CDR3 nucleotides read TGTGCCAGCGCACGACTAGCGCTACATGAGCAGTTCTTC. Its protein is CASARLALHEQFF.